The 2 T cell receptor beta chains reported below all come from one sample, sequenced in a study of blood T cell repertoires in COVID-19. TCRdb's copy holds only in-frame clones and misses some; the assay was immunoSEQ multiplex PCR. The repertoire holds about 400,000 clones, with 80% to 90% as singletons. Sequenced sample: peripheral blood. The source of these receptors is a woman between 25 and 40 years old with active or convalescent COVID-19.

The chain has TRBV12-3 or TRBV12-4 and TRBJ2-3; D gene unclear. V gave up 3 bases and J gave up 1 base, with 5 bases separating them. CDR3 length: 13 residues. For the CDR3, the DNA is TGTGCCAGCAGTTTTTATCGCACAGATACGCAGTATTTT. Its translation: CASSFYRTDTQYF.

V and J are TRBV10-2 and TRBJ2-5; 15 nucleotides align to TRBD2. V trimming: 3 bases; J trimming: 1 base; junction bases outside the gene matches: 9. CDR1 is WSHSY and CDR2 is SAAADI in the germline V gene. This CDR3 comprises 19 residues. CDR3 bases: TGCGCCAGCAGTGATGAAGGACTAGCGGGGGGGGTGACCCAAGAGACCCAGTACTTC. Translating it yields CASSDEGLAGGVTQETQYF.